This TCR beta chain was retrieved from a study of human T cells and chemical hapten exposure. Study results and caveats: TCRs above 1 in 1000 frequency did not change with DPC sensitization.

For this clonotype: What it recognizes is unknown.

Time point indicated: patch test 2, 6 weeks after DPC sensitization. The treatment: therapeutic diphenylcyclopropenone sensitization with weekly scalp DPC. The CDR3 totals 14 residues. Germline assignment: CDR1 DFQATT and CDR2 SNEGSKA (reference sequence). The J segment lost 10 bases and the V segment lost 5 bases, leaving 7 bases of the junction unmatched. TCRdb analysed the RACE reads with MiXCR anew, one entry per CDR3 protein. The table has tens of thousands of distinct CDR3 sequences, 8.5% to 12% seen once. V usage is TRBV20-1 and J usage is TRBJ2-1; 14 bases are a match to TRBD2. Sequences were derived from whole blood, sampled in connection with sensitization to the hapten diphenylcyclopropenone (DPC). This receptor was obtained from a woman between 50 and 59 years old with alopecia areata. Some clones in this sample may be carry-over from other donors' samples. In DNA, the CDR3 is TGCAGTGCTCCCGGGACTAGCGGGAGTTGGGAGCAGTTCTTC. Protein: CSAPGTSGSWEQFF.